This passage covers 21 T cell receptor beta chains from one sample sequenced in a study of cytomegalovirus exposure and HLA in healthy donors. The PCR contained 60 Vbeta and 13 Jbeta primers. Assay used: immunoSEQ multiplex PCR; TCRdb lists only in-frame clones, some missing. The sample has some 140,000 clones; 65% to 75% are singletons. The sample comprised PBMCs. Every receptor here comes from a man aged 18 to 29 in good health and CMV-seronegative.

This clone was found a few times. The V and J genes are TRBV5-1 and TRBJ2-7; 9 positions agree with TRBD1. The CDR3 contains 20 residues. Germline V CDR1 and CDR2: SGHRS, YFSETQ. V gave up 0 bases and J gave up 0 bases; unmatched junction bases: 16. CDR3 loop: CASSLASRDRDLFSSYEQYV. CDR3 DNA sequence: TGCGCCAGCAGCTTGGCCTCCCGGGACAGGGACCTCTTTAGCTCCTACGAGCAGTACGTC.

The J gene is TRBJ2-3, the V gene TRBV5-5; maybe TRBD2 (5 bases). The CDR3 consists of 16 residues. Germline V CDR1 and CDR2: SGHKS, YYEKEE (reference sequence). V gave up 0 bases and J gave up 4 bases, with 15 bases separating them. The CDR3 spells CASSLEGFVRADTQYF. In DNA form, the CDR3 reads TGTGCCAGCAGCTTGGAGGGCTTTGTGAGGGCAGATACGCAGTATTTT.

The chain uses TRBV4-3 and TRBJ1-2, with D possibly matching TRBD1 (6 bases). With 5 bases removed from V and 1 base from J, the gap between germline ends came to 14 bases. CDR3 length: 15 amino acids. Germline V lookup: CDR1 LGHNA, CDR2 YSLEER. CDR3 amino acids: CASSTPTGRNYGYTF. CDR3 sequence (DNA): TGCGCCAGCAGCACTCCGACAGGACGTAACTATGGCTACACCTTC.

Here the CDR3 reads CASSEAGGPLDEKLFF. CDR3 nucleotides: TGTGCCAGCAGTGAAGCCGGGGGACCACTTGATGAAAAACTGTTTTTT. This chain connects TRBV25-1 to TRBJ1-4; tentative D call: TRBD1 (5 bases). The germline V and J ends were trimmed by 2 bases and 6 bases, with 16 bases remaining between them. The CDR3 consists of 16 residues. The germline CDR1 and CDR2 sequences are MGHDK and SYGVNS.

This clone was counted a few times. The chain has TRBV11-3 and TRBJ2-1, with D perhaps matching TRBD1 (5 bases). CDR1 and CDR2 from the germline V gene are SGHNT and YENEEA. The CDR3 runs 15 residues. Trimming removed 2 bases from V and 0 bases from J, with 8 bases in between. The chain's CDR3 is CASSLSRDSYNEQFF. The CDR3 region has the DNA TGTGCCAGCAGCTTATCCAGGGACTCCTACAATGAGCAGTTCTTC.

Remarks on this clone: An end of the junction differs from the germline gene, which may be a read error. The J gene is TRBJ2-6, the V gene TRBV13; D perhaps matches TRBD1 (5 bases). CDR3 length: 14 amino acids. CDR1 and CDR2 from the germline V gene are PRHDT and FYEKMQ (reference sequence). In DNA, the CDR3 is TGTGCCAGCAGCTTAGGGGCTGGGGCCAACGGCCTGACTTTC. The encoded protein is CASSLGAGANGLTF. The entire variable domain, with the rest obtained from reference TRBV13 and TRBJ2-6, is as follows: AAGVIQSPRHLIKEKRETATLKCYPIPRHDTVYWYQQGPGQDPQFLISFYEKMQSDKGSIPDRFSAQQFSDYHSELNMSSLELGDSALYFCASSLGAGANGLTFGAGSRLTVL.

This rearrangement joins TRBV7-3 to TRBJ2-1; D may be TRBD1 (5 bases). This CDR3 has 11 amino acids. The germline CDR1 and CDR2 sequences are SGHTA and FQGTGA. Trimming shortened V by 5 bases and J by 9 bases, and 8 bases separated the two germline ends. The CDR3 reads CASSQGAEQFF. As DNA, the CDR3 is TGTGCCAGCAGCCAGGGCGCTGAGCAGTTCTTC.

The chain employs TRBV6-5 and TRBJ1-6, with a tentative D call TRBD1 (6 bases). Trimming stripped 5 bases from V and 8 bases from J, with 16 bases between. The CDR3 runs 15 residues. CDR1 and CDR2 (germline): MNHEY, SVGAGI. This CDR3 reads CASSPPPRGHSPLHF. DNA of the CDR3: TGTGCCAGCAGTCCACCCCCCAGGGGTCATTCACCCCTCCACTTT.

In this sample, this clone turned up once. V gene TRBV10-3 combines with J gene TRBJ2-7; TRBD1 aligns across 10 bases. Germline V gene lookup returns CDR1 ENHRY and CDR2 SYGVKD. V was clipped by 4 bases and J by 5 bases; unmatched bases: 5. The length of the CDR3 is 14 residues. CDR3 sequence reads: CAISGGTGENEQYF. The CDR3, as DNA: TGTGCCATCAGTGGCGGGACAGGGGAGAACGAGCAGTACTTC.

This clone was found a few times. The chain uses TRBV6-4 and TRBJ2-3; 7 bases are a match to TRBD2. CDR1 is MRHNA, CDR2 SNTAGT, per germline. Trimming took 2 bases from V and 0 from J; bases not matched to a gene: 5. This CDR3 has 16 amino acids. The CDR3 loop is CASSDRGGGSTDTQYF. The CDR3 coding sequence is TGTGCCAGCAGTGACCGCGGCGGGGGTAGCACAGATACGCAGTATTTT.

This rearrangement joins TRBV10-1 to TRBJ1-5, with 12 bases aligning to TRBD1. V lost 3 bases and J lost 2; bases outside the gene matches: 8. The germline CDR1 and CDR2 sequences are WNHNN and SYGVQD (reference sequence). The CDR3 spans 18 residues. CDR3 sequence: CASSDSGTGGEGNQPQHF. In DNA form, the CDR3 reads TGCGCCAGCAGTGACTCCGGGACAGGGGGCGAGGGCAATCAGCCCCAGCATTTT.

In its sample, this clone was seen a few times. The chain uses TRBV10-3 and TRBJ2-2, with D maybe TRBD2 (6 bases). V was trimmed by 6 bases and J by 6 bases, leaving 20 bases between them. Germline V gives CDR1 ENHRY, CDR2 SYGVKD. This CDR3 region has 16 residues. DNA of the CDR3: TGTGCCATCAGGCCGGGGGACCCGGGGGTCCCCGGGGAGCTGTTTTTT. Residues: CAIRPGDPGVPGELFF.

This clone was seen once. This sequence joins TRBV10-3 and TRBJ2-3; D remains unclear. This CDR3 comprises 13 residues. Trimming cost V 6 bases and J 2 bases, with 9 bases left between them. Per the germline V gene, CDR1 is ENHRY and CDR2 is SYGVKD. In nucleotides, the CDR3 is TGTGCCATCAGCCTTTCAGTCACAGATACGCAGTATTTT. Its protein is CAISLSVTDTQYF.

This chain connects TRBV7-8 to TRBJ2-2; D gene uncertain. With 4 bases removed from V and 0 bases from J, the gap between germline ends came to 15 bases. The CDR3 sequence is 17 residues long. CDR1 is SGHVS and CDR2 is FQNEAQ in the germline V gene. The CDR3 DNA reads TGTGCCAGCAGCTCCCCCCTAGGCCTCGCGAACACCGGGGAGCTGTTTTTT. This encodes CASSSPLGLANTGELFF. The full variable domain, rest sourced from reference TRBV7-8 and TRBJ2-2, is GAGVSQSPRYKVAKRGQDVALRCDPISGHVSLFWYQQALGQGPEFLTYFQNEAQLDKSGLPSDRFFAERPEGSVSTLKIQRTQQEDSAVYLCASSSPLGLANTGELFFGEGSRLTVL.

The gene calls are TRBV19 and TRBJ1-5; D remains unclear. Between the trimmed V and J ends, which lost 2 bases and 0 bases, there was a span of 17 bases. Germline V gives CDR1 LNHDA, CDR2 SQIVND (reference sequence). This CDR3 is built from 18 residues. This chain's CDR3 is CASSIRRGRGISNQPQHF. The DNA for the CDR3 is TGTGCCAGTAGTATACGTAGAGGGCGCGGGATTAGCAATCAGCCCCAGCATTTT. Full variable domain (remainder filled in from reference TRBV19 and TRBJ1-5): DGGITQSPKYLFRKEGQNVTLSCEQNLNHDAMYWYRQDPGQGLRLIYYSQIVNDFQKGDIAEGYSVSREKKESFPLTVTSAQKNPTAFYLCASSIRRGRGISNQPQHFGDGTRLSIL.

This chain connects TRBV7-9 to TRBJ2-1, with D perhaps TRBD1 (5 bases). CDR3 length: 13 amino acids. V lost 6 bases and J lost 4, with 10 bases in between. Per germline, CDR1 SEHNR and CDR2 FQNEAQ (reference sequence). The CDR3 DNA follows: TGTGCCAGCAGTTTCAGGGATTACAATGAGCAGTTCTTC. This gives the protein CASSFRDYNEQFF.

The chain uses TRBV6-1 and TRBJ2-5; TRBD2 might be the D (6 bases). Trimming stripped 11 bases from V and 4 bases from J, with 17 bases between. Germline CDR1 MNHNS, CDR2 SASEGT. CDR3 length: 13 residues. The CDR3 nucleotides read TGTGCCGGGCGGGCCGTTAGCGGAGAGACCCAGTACTTC. Translated, it gives CAGRAVSGETQYF.

The rearrangement uses TRBV2 and TRBJ2-3; 9 bases are a match to TRBD2. V was clipped by 0 bases and J by 5 bases; unmatched bases: 12. This CDR3 region has 18 residues. Germline V lookup: CDR1 SNHLY, CDR2 FYNNEI. The CDR3 DNA is TGTGCCAGCAGTGAAGCGCTTCGAGTAGCGGGGGTGGTAGATACGCAGTATTTT. Protein sequence: CASSEALRVAGVVDTQYF. The variable domain in full, completed from reference TRBV2 and TRBJ2-3, reads EPEVTQTPSHQVTQMGQEVILRCVPISNHLYFYWYRQILGQKVEFLVSFYNNEISEKSEIFDDQFSVERPDGSNFTLKIRSTKLEDSAMYFCASSEALRVAGVVDTQYFGPGTRLTVL.

This clone was picked up a small number of times. The CDR3 region is CASSKDSKGVSNYGYTF. The CDR3 nucleotides read TGTGCCAGCAGCAAAGATTCGAAGGGGGTATCTAACTATGGCTACACCTTC. V and J are TRBV21-1 and TRBJ1-2; TRBD1 is taken as the D call from the table, unchecked against the DNA. TRBV21-1 is deemed a pseudogene. The CDR3 loop spans 17 amino acids.

The chain combines TRBV4-3 with TRBJ2-1; TRBD2 agrees at 11 bases. Germline-derived CDR1 and CDR2 are LGHNA and YSLEER. This CDR3 spans 15 amino acids. After removal of 3 bases from V and 4 bases from J, the junction contained 2 bases not matched to a gene. CDR3 loop: CASSQGLAAYNEQFF. The CDR3 DNA follows: TGCGCCAGCAGCCAGGGACTAGCGGCGTACAATGAGCAGTTCTTC.

This clone was recorded a few times. The gene calls are TRBV27 and TRBJ2-7, with D tentatively TRBD1 (6 bases). CDR1 is MNHEY and CDR2 is SMNVEV in the germline V gene (reference sequence). The CDR3 is 15 residues long. The ends were cut back, 3 bases at V and 3 bases at J, with 15 bases in the middle. CDR3 in DNA: TGTGCCAGCAGTTTGTCCTCAGGGGTTGTCTACGAGCAGTACTTC. The encoded protein is CASSLSSGVVYEQYF.